These 27 T cell receptor beta chains came from one sample sequenced in a study of blood T cell repertoires in COVID-19. Clones were sequenced by immunoSEQ multiplex PCR, and TCRdb holds only the in-frame ones, with some missing. The table has more than 250,000 clones, 65% to 90% seen once; the top ten hold less than 6.5%. The specimen sequenced was peripheral blood. The receptors shown here come from a man aged 45-60 years with active or convalescent COVID-19.

CDR3 loop: CASSLRGLPSGNTIYF. Here the CDR3 DNA reads TGTGCCAGCAGTTTAAGGGGACTGCCCTCTGGAAACACCATATATTTT. The V call is TRBV28, the J call TRBJ1-3, with D perhaps matching TRBD1 (5 bases). CDR1 is MDHEN and CDR2 is SYDVKM in the germline V gene. With 2 bases removed from V and 0 bases from J, the gap between germline ends came to 11 bases. This CDR3 comprises 16 residues.

A few counts support this clone. The chain recombines TRBV5-5 with TRBJ1-5, with D tentatively TRBD1 (6 bases). Trimming pared 2 bases from V and 6 bases from J, leaving 9 bases between. The CDR3 is 13 residues long. The germline V gene encodes CDR1 SGHKS and CDR2 YYEKEE (reference sequence). The CDR3 loop is CASSLTGTQPQHF. In nucleotides, the CDR3 is TGTGCCAGCAGCTTAACAGGGACTCAGCCCCAGCATTTT.

This rearrangement joins TRBV7-9 to TRBJ2-1; 7 nucleotides line up with TRBD2. Per the germline V gene, CDR1 is SEHNR and CDR2 is FQNEAQ (reference sequence). V lost 6 bases, J lost 4 bases, and 6 bases stayed unmatched. The CDR3 extends over 14 amino acids. CDR3 bases: TGTGCCAGCAGGAATTTGGGGGGGTACAATGAGCAGTTCTTC. Translation gives CASRNLGGYNEQFF.

The chain recombines TRBV3-1 (or the pseudogene TRBV3-2) with TRBJ2-2; D might be TRBD1 (5 bases). Trimming shortened V by 8 bases and J by 3 bases, and 13 bases separated the two germline ends. Germline CDR1 is LGHDT and CDR2 is YNNKEL (reference sequence). The CDR3 has 14 amino acids. DNA for the CDR3: TGTGCCAGCGGTTGGCAGGGTTACACCGGGGAGCTGTTTTTT. This sequence encodes CASGWQGYTGELFF.

This sequence joins TRBV19 and TRBJ2-3, with D unresolved. The V end lost 5 bases, the J end lost 5 bases, and 5 bases lay between the germline ends. The CDR3 has 11 residues. CDR1 is LNHDA and CDR2 is SQIVND in the germline V gene (reference sequence). In DNA, the CDR3 is TGTGCCAGTAGTTTTAGAGATACGCAGTATTTT. This codes for CASSFRDTQYF.

The chain has TRBV24-1 and TRBJ2-1, with D possibly TRBD2 on 5 matching bases. CDR3 length: 13 amino acids. Germline V gene lookup returns CDR1 KGHDR and CDR2 SFDVKD. Trimming stripped 9 bases from V and 10 bases from J, with 18 bases between. The CDR3 loop is CATSPQPGGEQFF. The DNA of the CDR3 is TGTGCCACCTCCCCCCAACCGGGCGGGGAGCAGTTCTTC.

The genes are TRBV19 and TRBJ2-2; TRBD1 matches 7 bases. The CDR3 spans 15 residues. Germline values: CDR1 LNHDA, CDR2 SQIVND (reference sequence). With 10 bases clipped from V and 2 bases from J, the junction kept 10 bases outside the gene matches. The CDR3 nucleotides read TGTGCCACCTCGAAGGGGGCAATAAACACCGGGGAGCTGTTTTTT. It yields the protein CATSKGAINTGELFF.

V usage is TRBV6-5 and J usage is TRBJ2-7; 8 bases fit TRBD1. Germline V gene data show CDR1 as MNHEY and CDR2 as SVGAGI. Trimming removed 6 bases from V and 9 bases from J; junction bases left unmatched: 7. This CDR3 region has 12 residues. The CDR3 region has the DNA TGTGCCAGCAGCCAGGGGGCGAAATGGCAGTACTTC. Its translation is CASSQGAKWQYF.

The gene calls are TRBV5-4 and TRBJ2-7; 7 nucleotides line up with TRBD1. CDR3 size: 13 residues. V was pared by 4 bases and J by 2 bases, with 3 bases of the junction left unmatched. CDR1 and CDR2 from the germline V gene are SGHNT and YYREEE (reference sequence). The CDR3 region has the DNA TGTGCCAGCAGCGGGGACAGTACCTACGAGCAGTACTTC. Amino acid sequence: CASSGDSTYEQYF.

This clone turned up a few times. For the CDR3, the DNA is TGTGCCAGCAGTTACGAGGCACCCGGGGGCTATGGCTACACCTTC. Translated: CASSYEAPGGYGYTF. This chain connects TRBV6-5 to TRBJ1-2; maybe TRBD1 (5 bases). The V gene's germline CDR1 is MNHEY and CDR2 SVGAGI. The length of the CDR3 is 15 residues. Trimming left V 2 bases short and J 4 bases short, with 14 bases between.

This sequence joins TRBV7-2 and TRBJ1-1; D not resolved. This CDR3 is built from 14 residues. V was trimmed by 1 base and J by 6 bases, leaving 12 bases between them. The germline V gene has CDR1 SGHTA and CDR2 FQGNSA. CDR3 nucleotide sequence: TGTGCCAGCAGCTTAGAACATGGGCAGGCTGAAGCTTTCTTT. Protein: CASSLEHGQAEAFF.

The chain employs TRBV28 and TRBJ1-5, with TRBD1 identical over 7 bases. Per the germline V gene, CDR1 is MDHEN and CDR2 is SYDVKM. There are 16 residues in the CDR3. V was clipped by 6 bases and J by 6 bases; unmatched bases: 14. CDR3 coding DNA: TGTGCCAGCAGCCGCATACAGGGGACGACGGGTCAGCCCCAGCATTTT. The encoded protein is CASSRIQGTTGQPQHF.

CDR3 amino acids: CASSPLAGPKVGYTF. The CDR3 DNA sequence: TGTGCCAGCTCACCACTCGCGGGCCCCAAAGTGGGCTACACCTTC. V gene TRBV18 combines with J gene TRBJ1-2; no clear D. This CDR3 has 15 residues. The germline V gene encodes CDR1 KGHSH and CDR2 LQKENI. Trimming pared 1 base from V and 8 bases from J, leaving 17 bases between.

V gene TRBV4-1 combines with J gene TRBJ2-1, with a possible D match to TRBD1 (6 bases). This CDR3 spans 17 amino acids. Trimming cost V 2 bases and J 4 bases, with 18 bases left between them. CDR1 is MGHRA, CDR2 YSYEKL, per germline. Here the CDR3 DNA reads TGCGCCAGCAGCCAACCCAGAGGGGGAGCCGGATACAATGAGCAGTTCTTC. It encodes CASSQPRGGAGYNEQFF.

This clone was found a few times. The chain uses TRBV28 and TRBJ1-2; 11 nucleotides line up with TRBD1. This CDR3 comprises 13 residues. Trimming took 5 bases from V and 6 from J; bases not matched to a gene: 2. The germline CDR1 and CDR2 sequences are MDHEN and SYDVKM. Here the CDR3 DNA reads TGTGCCAGCAGTCTGGGACAGGGGGATGGCTACACCTTC. Amino acids: CASSLGQGDGYTF.

This chain uses TRBV19 with TRBJ2-1, with TRBD2 identical over 8 bases. After removal of 3 bases from V and 13 bases from J, the junction contained 8 bases not matched to a gene. The CDR3 sequence is 13 residues long. Germline-derived CDR1 and CDR2 are LNHDA and SQIVND (reference sequence). CDR3 protein: CASSIEGLGVQFF. The DNA for the CDR3 is TGTGCCAGTAGTATCGAGGGACTAGGAGTCCAGTTCTTC.

This chain uses TRBV15 with TRBJ1-5; possibly TRBD1 for D (5 bases). V lost 5 bases to trimming and J lost 2 bases, with 10 bases between them. Germline CDR1 reads LNHNV; CDR2 reads YYDKDF (reference sequence). The CDR3 loop spans 14 amino acids. The CDR3 reads CATSGTVGNQPQHF. DNA for the CDR3: TGTGCCACCAGCGGGACTGTGGGCAATCAGCCCCAGCATTTT.

Notes on this clone: One junction end does not reproduce the germline sequence, and a read error may be involved. V is TRBV3-1 (or the pseudogene TRBV3-2) and J is TRBJ2-7; 7 bases are shared with TRBD1. The CDR3 extends over 13 amino acids. The germline V gene has CDR1 LGHDT and CDR2 YNNKEL (reference sequence). In nucleotides, the CDR3 is TGTGCCAGCAGCCTTCGCGGACAGGATCTTCTGGTCTTC. Its protein product is CASSLRGQDLLVF.

This chain joins TRBV28 and TRBJ1-2; possibly TRBD1 for D (5 bases). Germline V gene sequence: CDR1 MDHEN, CDR2 SYDVKM. V was pared by 8 bases and J by 8 bases, with 21 bases between. The CDR3 sequence is 14 residues long. CDR3: CASRMGGTERGYTF. The DNA for the CDR3 is TGTGCCAGCCGAATGGGAGGGACGGAACGAGGCTACACCTTC.

V gene TRBV3-1 (or the pseudogene TRBV3-2) combines with J gene TRBJ2-5; weak D call: TRBD2 (5 bases). V shed 4 bases and J shed 5 bases, with 8 bases lying between them. Germline loops: CDR1 LGHDT, CDR2 YNNKEL (reference sequence). The CDR3 is 12 amino acids. CDR3: CASSRPGETQYF. DNA of the CDR3: TGTGCCAGCAGCCGGCCGGGGGAGACCCAGTACTTC.

V usage is TRBV10-3 and J usage is TRBJ1-2; possibly TRBD1 for D (6 bases). The CDR3 length is 12 residues. CDR1 ENHRY and CDR2 SYGVKD come from the germline V gene. The ends were cut back, 4 bases at V and 3 bases at J, with 6 bases in the middle. DNA of the CDR3: TGTGCCATCAGTGCAGGGGACTATGGCTACACCTTC. Encoded protein: CAISAGDYGYTF.

The chain combines TRBV19 with TRBJ2-1; D gene uncertain. The CDR3 is 13 residues long. Germline CDR1 and CDR2: LNHDA and SQIVND (reference sequence). The V end was cut by 4 bases, the J end by 6 bases, with 10 bases between. The CDR3 nucleotides read TGTGCCAGTAGTACCCCCCACACCAATGAGCAGTTCTTC. Amino acid sequence: CASSTPHTNEQFF.

The V and J genes are TRBV10-3 and TRBJ1-2; 8 nucleotides agree with TRBD1. Looked up from germline, CDR1 is ENHRY and CDR2 is SYGVKD. CDR3 size: 13 residues. Trimming cost V 7 bases and J 7 bases; bases outside gene matches: 8. This chain's CDR3 is CAITQDRAIGYTF. DNA of the CDR3: TGTGCCATCACTCAGGACAGGGCGATTGGCTACACCTTC.

This chain connects TRBV15 to TRBJ1-5; TRBD1 matches 7 bases. The CDR3 sequence is 19 residues long. V lost 3 bases and J lost 8; bases outside the gene matches: 22. CDR1 LNHNV and CDR2 YYDKDF come from the germline V gene (reference sequence). The CDR3 DNA reads as TGTGCCACCAGCAGGTCCATCAGGGGGTGGTTGATTGTGGGGAAGCCCCAGCATTTT. Residues: CATSRSIRGWLIVGKPQHF.

This clone is a singleton in its sample. The CDR3 nucleotides are TGTGCCAGCAGCCAAAGCGGGACACCCGTCGAGCAGTACTTC. Its protein product is CASSQSGTPVEQYF. V gene TRBV3-1 (or the pseudogene TRBV3-2) combines with J gene TRBJ2-7; a weak D match, TRBD2 (7 bases). Germline CDR1 is LGHDT and CDR2 is YNNKEL (reference sequence). This CDR3 comprises 14 residues. V was cut by 2 bases and J by 6 bases, with 14 bases left in between.

The chain uses TRBV3-1 (or the pseudogene TRBV3-2) and TRBJ2-7, with D tentatively TRBD1 (5 bases). The length of the CDR3 is 12 residues. V was clipped by 6 bases and J by 4 bases, with 10 bases between them. CDR1 LGHDT and CDR2 YNNKEL come from the germline V gene (reference sequence). The CDR3 sequence is CASSLTGYEQYF. The CDR3 bases are TGTGCCAGCAGTCTCACAGGTTACGAGCAGTACTTC.

The J gene is TRBJ1-2, the V gene TRBV11-2, with a tentative D call TRBD1 (5 bases). The germline V gene has CDR1 SGHAT and CDR2 FQNNGV. Trimming took off 4 bases at V and 4 bases at J, with 16 bases between the two ends. This CDR3 is built from 15 residues. CDR3 sequence: CASSSPGRGIYGYTF. Written as DNA, the CDR3 is TGTGCCAGCAGCTCTCCCGGACGGGGGATCTATGGCTACACCTTC. Together with reference TRBV11-2 and TRBJ1-2, the CDR3 gives the full variable domain: EAGVAQSPRYKIIEKRQSVAFWCNPISGHATLYWYQQILGQGPKLLIQFQNNGVVDDSQLPKDRFSAERLKGVDSTLKIQPAKLEDSAVYLCASSSPGRGIYGYTFGSGTRLTVV.